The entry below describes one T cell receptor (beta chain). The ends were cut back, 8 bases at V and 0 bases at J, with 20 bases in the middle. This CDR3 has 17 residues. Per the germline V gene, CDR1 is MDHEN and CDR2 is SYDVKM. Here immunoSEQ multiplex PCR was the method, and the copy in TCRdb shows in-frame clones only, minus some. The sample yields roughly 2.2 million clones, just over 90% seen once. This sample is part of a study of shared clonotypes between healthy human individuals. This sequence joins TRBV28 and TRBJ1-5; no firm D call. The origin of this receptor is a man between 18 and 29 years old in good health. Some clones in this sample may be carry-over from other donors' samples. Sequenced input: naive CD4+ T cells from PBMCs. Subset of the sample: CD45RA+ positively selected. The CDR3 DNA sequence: TGTGCCAGCCGCCGATCCCGGATGATTTATAGCAATCAGCCCCAGCATTTT. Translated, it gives CASRRSRMIYSNQPQHF.